A single T cell receptor beta chain is shown here with its context. The antigen remains undetermined. This sample stems from a study of T-cell reconstitution after alpha-beta-depleted transplantation in children. Study outcomes and limitations: The origin of high day-60 TCRbeta diversity in some patients lay in surviving recipient T cells and thymic progenitors. T-cell numbers and diversity one year post-transplant derived largely from freshly generated T cells. Reportedly, alpha-beta T cells present about two months post-transplant originated from several hundred expanded clones of graft origin.

This sample's TCRbeta library carried unique molecular identifier barcodes. From the PCR reads, TCRdb called clonotypes with MiXCR, one entry per CDR3 protein. The data show approximately 300,000 distinct CDR3 sequences, around 7.3% seen once. This CDR3 has 14 amino acids. The V end lost 6 bases, the J end lost 5 bases, and 13 bases lay between the germline ends. The sample here was peripheral blood, taken 360 days after TCRalphabeta/CD19-depleted stem cell transplant. This rearrangement joins TRBV12-3 or TRBV12-4 to TRBJ1-4, with D perhaps TRBD1 (5 bases). The source of this sequence is a female patient between 2 and 15 years old who had a stem cell transplant for Fanconi anemia, so the T cells may come from the graft donor. The CDR3 region is CASRQGSGNEKLFF. The CDR3 DNA reads TGTGCCAGCAGGCAGGGTTCCGGGAATGAAAAACTGTTTTTT.